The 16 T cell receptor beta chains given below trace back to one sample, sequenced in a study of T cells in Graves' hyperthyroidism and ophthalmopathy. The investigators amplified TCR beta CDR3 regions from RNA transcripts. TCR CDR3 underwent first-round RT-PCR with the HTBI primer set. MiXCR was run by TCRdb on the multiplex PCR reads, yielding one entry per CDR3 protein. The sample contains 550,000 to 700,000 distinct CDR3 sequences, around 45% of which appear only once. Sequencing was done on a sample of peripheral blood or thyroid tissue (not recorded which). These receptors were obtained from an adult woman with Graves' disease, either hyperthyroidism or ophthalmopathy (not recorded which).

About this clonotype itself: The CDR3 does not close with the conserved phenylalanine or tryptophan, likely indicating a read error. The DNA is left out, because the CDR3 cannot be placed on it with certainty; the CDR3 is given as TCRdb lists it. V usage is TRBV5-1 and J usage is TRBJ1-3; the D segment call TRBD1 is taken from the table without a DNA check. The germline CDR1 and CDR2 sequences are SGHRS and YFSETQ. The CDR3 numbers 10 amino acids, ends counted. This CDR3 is CASSLSQADT.

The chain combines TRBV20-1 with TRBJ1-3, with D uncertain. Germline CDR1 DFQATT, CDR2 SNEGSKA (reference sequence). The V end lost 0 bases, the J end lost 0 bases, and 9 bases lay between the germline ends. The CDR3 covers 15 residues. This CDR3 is CSARDGSYSGNTIYF. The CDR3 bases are TGCAGTGCTAGAGATGGGTCCTACTCTGGAAACACCATATATTTT.

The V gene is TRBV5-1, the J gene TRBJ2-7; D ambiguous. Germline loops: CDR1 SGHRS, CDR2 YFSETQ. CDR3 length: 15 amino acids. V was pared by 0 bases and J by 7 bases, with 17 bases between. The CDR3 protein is CASSLGLGKSREQYF. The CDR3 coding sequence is TGCGCCAGCAGCTTGGGATTGGGGAAATCACGGGAGCAGTACTTC.

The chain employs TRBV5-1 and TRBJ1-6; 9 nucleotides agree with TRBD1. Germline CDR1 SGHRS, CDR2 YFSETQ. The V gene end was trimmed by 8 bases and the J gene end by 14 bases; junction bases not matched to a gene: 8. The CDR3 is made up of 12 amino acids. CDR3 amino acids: CASSGQGRTLHF. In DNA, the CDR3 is TGCGCCAGTTCCGGACAGGGGCGGACCCTCCACTTT.

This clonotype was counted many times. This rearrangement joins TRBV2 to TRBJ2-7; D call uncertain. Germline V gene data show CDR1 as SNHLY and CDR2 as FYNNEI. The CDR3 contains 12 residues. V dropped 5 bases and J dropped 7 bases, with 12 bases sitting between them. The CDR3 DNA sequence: TGTGCCAGCAGTACGATGACCTTGGAGCAGTACTTC. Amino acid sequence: CASSTMTLEQYF.

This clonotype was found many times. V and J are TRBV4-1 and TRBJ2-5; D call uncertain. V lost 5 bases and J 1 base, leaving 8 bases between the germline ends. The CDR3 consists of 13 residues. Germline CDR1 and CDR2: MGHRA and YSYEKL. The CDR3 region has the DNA TGCGCCAGCAGCGTCGACGGCCAAGAGACCCAGTACTTC. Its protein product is CASSVDGQETQYF.

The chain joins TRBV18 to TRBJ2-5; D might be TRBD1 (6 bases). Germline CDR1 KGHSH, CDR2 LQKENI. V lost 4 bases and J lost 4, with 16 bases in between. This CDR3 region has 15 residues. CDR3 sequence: CASSLGAGDTETQYF. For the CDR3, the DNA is TGTGCCAGCTCACTCGGAGCAGGGGATACAGAGACCCAGTACTTC.

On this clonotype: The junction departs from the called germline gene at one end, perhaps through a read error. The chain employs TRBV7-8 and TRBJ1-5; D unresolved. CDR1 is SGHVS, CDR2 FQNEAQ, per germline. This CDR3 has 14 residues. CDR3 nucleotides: TGTGCCAGCAGCTTAGTCGGGTGGCGTCAGCACCAGCATTTT. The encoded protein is CASSLVGWRQHQHF.

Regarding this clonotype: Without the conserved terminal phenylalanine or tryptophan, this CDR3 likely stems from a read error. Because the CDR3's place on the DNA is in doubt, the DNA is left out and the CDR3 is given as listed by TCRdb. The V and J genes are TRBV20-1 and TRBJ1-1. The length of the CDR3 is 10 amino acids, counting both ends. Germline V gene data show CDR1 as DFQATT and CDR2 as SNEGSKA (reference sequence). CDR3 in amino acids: CSARGNDGSL.

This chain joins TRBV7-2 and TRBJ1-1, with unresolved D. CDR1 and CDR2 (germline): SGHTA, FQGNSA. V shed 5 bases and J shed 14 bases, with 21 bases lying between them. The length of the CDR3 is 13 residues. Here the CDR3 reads CASSVERQPFEFF. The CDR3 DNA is TGTGCCAGCAGCGTGGAAAGGCAGCCCTTTGAGTTCTTT.

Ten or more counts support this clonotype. CDR3 sequence reads: CSARGASAPETQYF. The CDR3 nucleotides read TGCAGTGCTAGGGGCGCTTCGGCTCCAGAGACCCAGTACTTC. The rearrangement links TRBV20-1 to TRBJ2-5; unclear D gene. The CDR3 is 14 residues long. Trimming pared 3 bases from V and 4 bases from J, leaving 15 bases between. Germline V gives CDR1 DFQATT, CDR2 SNEGSKA (reference sequence).

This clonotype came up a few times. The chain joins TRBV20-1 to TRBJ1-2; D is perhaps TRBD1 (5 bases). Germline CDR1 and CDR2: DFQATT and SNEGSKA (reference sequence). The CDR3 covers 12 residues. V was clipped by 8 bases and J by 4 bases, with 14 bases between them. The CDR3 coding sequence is TGCAGTCCAACGGGGGGAAGCTATGGCTACACCTTC. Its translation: CSPTGGSYGYTF.

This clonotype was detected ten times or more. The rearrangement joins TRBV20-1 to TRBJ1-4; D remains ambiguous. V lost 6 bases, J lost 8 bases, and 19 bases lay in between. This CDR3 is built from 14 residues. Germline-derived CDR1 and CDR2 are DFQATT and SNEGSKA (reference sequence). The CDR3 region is CSAQDVGHGEKLFF. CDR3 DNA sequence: TGCAGTGCGCAGGATGTCGGGCACGGGGAAAAACTGTTTTTT.

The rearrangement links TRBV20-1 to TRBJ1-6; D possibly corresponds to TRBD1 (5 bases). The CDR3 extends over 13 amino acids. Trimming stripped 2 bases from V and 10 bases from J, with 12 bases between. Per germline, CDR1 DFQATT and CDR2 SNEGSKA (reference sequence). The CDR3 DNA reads TGCAGTGCTAGAATGGTGGGGCAGTCACCCCTCCACTTT. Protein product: CSARMVGQSPLHF.

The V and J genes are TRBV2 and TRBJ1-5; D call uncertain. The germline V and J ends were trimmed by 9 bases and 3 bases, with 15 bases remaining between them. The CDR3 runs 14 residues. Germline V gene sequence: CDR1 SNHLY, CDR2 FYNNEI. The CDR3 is CASSPFDPNQPQHF. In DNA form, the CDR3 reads TGTGCCAGTTCCCCTTTCGACCCCAATCAGCCCCAGCATTTT.

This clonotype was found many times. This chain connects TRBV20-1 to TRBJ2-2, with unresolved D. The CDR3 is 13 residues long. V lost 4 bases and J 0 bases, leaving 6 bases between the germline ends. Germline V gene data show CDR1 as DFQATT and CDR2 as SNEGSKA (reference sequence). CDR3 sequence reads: CSAKFPNTGELFF. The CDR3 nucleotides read TGCAGTGCTAAGTTTCCGAACACCGGGGAGCTGTTTTTT.